The present T cell receptor (beta chain) was sequenced within a study of blood T cell repertoires in COVID-19. This CDR3 is 11 amino acids long. Trimming pared 5 bases from V and 9 bases from J, leaving 11 bases between. The germline V gene has CDR1 MDHEN and CDR2 SYDVKM. Assay: immunoSEQ multiplex PCR; the TCRdb copy retains only in-frame clones and omits some. This table holds 250,000 to 350,000 clones, roughly 86% found once. The source of this sequence is a woman between 50 and 59 years old with acute or convalescent COVID-19. The J gene is TRBJ2-7, the V gene TRBV28; D may be TRBD1 (6 bases). Sequencing was carried out using peripheral blood. CDR3 nucleotide sequence: TGTGCCAGCAGTACCCCCAGGGGGCAGTACTTC. Translating it yields CASSTPRGQYF.